One sample yielded the 20 T cell receptor beta chains listed below, sequenced in a study of CD8+ T cells in alopecia areata. The treatment was: oral pan-JAK inhibitor, 5-10 mg twice daily. Extracted RNA was reverse transcribed, and the resulting cDNA served as sequencing template. Sequenced by immunoSEQ multiplex PCR; TCRdb stores in-frame clones only, minus some. The table has 250,000 to 300,000 clones, roughly 50% seen once; the top ten hold more than 1.5%. Sample: CD4+ T cells sorted from blood, taken at week 24, from a patient treated with tofacitinib. The receptors stem from a human donor with alopecia areata.

This clone was picked up a small number of times. The chain combines TRBV29-1 with TRBJ2-3; D remains unclear. This CDR3 contains 14 residues. Germline V CDR1 and CDR2: SQVTM, ANQGSEA. The V gene lost 2 bases and the J gene lost 0 bases, with 9 bases spanning the gap. The CDR3 loop is CSVEIGFSTDTQYF. The CDR3 coding sequence is TGCAGCGTTGAAATTGGGTTCAGCACAGATACGCAGTATTTT.

The V and J genes are TRBV30 and TRBJ2-4; TRBD2 might be the D (6 bases). Trimming removed 2 bases from V and 0 bases from J, with 11 bases in between. Germline values: CDR1 GTSNPN, CDR2 SVGIG (reference sequence). This CDR3 spans 15 amino acids. CDR3 sequence: CAWSSGDSAKNIQYF. The CDR3 DNA sequence: TGTGCCTGGAGTTCGGGGGACTCAGCCAAAAACATTCAGTACTTC.

This clone was picked up one time. The gene calls are TRBV4-1 and TRBJ1-3; TRBD1 might be the D (5 bases). The germline gives CDR1 MGHRA, CDR2 YSYEKL. V was shortened by 0 bases and J by 8 bases, with 14 bases between the two germline ends. The CDR3 contains 15 residues. The DNA of the CDR3 is TGCGCCAGCAGCCAAGATTGGGCAACGGGGGACACCATATATTTT. Translated, it gives CASSQDWATGDTIYF.

This clone was picked up a small number of times. The CDR3 is CASSLVAKGNEQFF. The CDR3 DNA reads as TGTGCCAGCAGCTTAGTAGCCAAGGGGAATGAGCAGTTCTTC. This sequence joins TRBV13 and TRBJ2-1; tentative D call: TRBD1 (5 bases). The CDR3 contains 14 residues. Trimming pared 1 base from V and 7 bases from J, leaving 11 bases between. CDR1 PRHDT and CDR2 FYEKMQ come from the germline V gene (reference sequence).

The chain carries TRBV7-2 and TRBJ2-5, with D possibly being TRBD2 (5 bases). The germline V gene encodes CDR1 SGHTA and CDR2 FQGNSA. V lost 7 bases to trimming and J lost 5 bases, with 20 bases between them. CDR3 length equals 15 residues. The CDR3 nucleotides are TGTGCCAGCAAACTAGGGTCCCAGTTTGGCGAGACCCAGTACTTC. Its translation is CASKLGSQFGETQYF. Looking up the rest from reference TRBV7-2 and TRBJ2-5 gives the full variable domain: GAGVSQSPSNKVTEKGKDVELRCDPISGHTALYWYRQSLGQGLEFLIYFQGNSAPDKSGLPSDRFSAERTGGSVSTLTIQRTQQEDSAVYLCASKLGSQFGETQYFGPGTRLLVL.

The chain recombines TRBV6-6 with TRBJ1-1, with a tentative D call TRBD1 (6 bases). Between the trimmed V and J ends, which lost 7 bases and 10 bases, there was a span of 19 bases. CDR3 length: 13 residues. Germline lookup yields CDR1 MNHNY and CDR2 SVGAGI (reference sequence). CDR3 DNA sequence: TGTGCCAGCACTCTCTACTCAGGGGATAGAGCTTTCTTT. This codes for CASTLYSGDRAFF.

This clone was counted a few times. The V gene is TRBV28, the J gene TRBJ1-3; TRBD1 matches 9 bases. This CDR3 is built from 13 residues. With 10 bases clipped from V and 4 bases from J, the junction kept 5 bases outside the gene matches. CDR1 is MDHEN, CDR2 SYDVKM, per germline. The CDR3 DNA reads as TGTGCCACCGCACAGGGGGCGGGAAACACCATATATTTT. Translation: CATAQGAGNTIYF. The full variable domain, in which reference TRBV28 and TRBJ1-3 provide the parts outside the CDR3, is DVKVTQSSRYLVKRTGEKVFLECVQDMDHENMFWYRQDPGLGLRLIYFSYDVKMKEKGDIPEGYSVSREKKERFSLILESASTNQTSMYLCATAQGAGNTIYFGEGSWLTVV.

CDR3 residues: CASSTDPNTEAFF. DNA of the CDR3: TGCGCCAGCAGCACGGACCCAAACACTGAAGCTTTCTTT. The chain couples TRBV5-1 to TRBJ1-1, with D uncertain. This CDR3 spans 13 amino acids. V was pared by 4 bases and J by 2 bases, with 9 bases between. Germline assignment: CDR1 SGHRS and CDR2 YFSETQ.

The chain carries TRBV9 and TRBJ2-2; perhaps TRBD1 as D (5 bases). Germline loops: CDR1 SGDLS, CDR2 YYNGEE. The germline V and J ends were trimmed by 5 bases and 6 bases, with 11 bases remaining between them. This CDR3 region has 13 residues. CDR3 bases: TGTGCCAGCAGGGAGACAGAACCCGGGGAGCTGTTTTTT. It yields the protein CASRETEPGELFF.

The V and J genes are TRBV7-3 and TRBJ2-1; no clear D. This CDR3 is built from 13 residues. V was cut by 3 bases and J by 7 bases, with 10 bases left in between. Germline assignment: CDR1 SGHTA and CDR2 FQGTGA. The CDR3 DNA reads as TGTGCCAGCAGCTTCGGCCCCCTTAATGAGCAGTTCTTC. Its protein product is CASSFGPLNEQFF.

The chain links TRBV28 to TRBJ1-6; no definite D call. Germline CDR1 MDHEN, CDR2 SYDVKM. Deletions cut 6 bases from V and 6 bases from J, with 6 bases between. There are 12 residues in the CDR3. CDR3 in DNA: TGTGCCAGCAGAGGTAGTAATTCACCCCTCCACTTT. Residues: CASRGSNSPLHF.

The V gene is TRBV29-1, the J gene TRBJ1-5; no reliable D call. CDR3 length: 13 amino acids. Trimming pared 5 bases from V and 0 bases from J, leaving 8 bases between. The V gene's germline CDR1 is SQVTM and CDR2 ANQGSEA. CDR3 coding DNA: TGCAGCGTTTCAGGATTTAGCAATCAGCCCCAGCATTTT. Translation gives CSVSGFSNQPQHF. The entire variable domain, with the rest obtained from reference TRBV29-1 and TRBJ1-5, is as follows: SAVISQKPSRDICQRGTSLTIQCQVDSQVTMMFWYRQQPGQSLTLIATANQGSEATYESGFVIDKFPISRPNLTFSTLTVSNMSPEDSSIYLCSVSGFSNQPQHFGDGTRLSIL.

This clone appeared a few times. V is TRBV29-1 and J is TRBJ2-5; D gene ambiguous. The CDR3 spans 14 residues. The germline V and J ends were trimmed by 0 bases and 3 bases, with 11 bases remaining between them. Germline V gives CDR1 SQVTM, CDR2 ANQGSEA. This CDR3 reads CSVEESRIEETQYF. The CDR3 DNA follows: TGCAGCGTTGAAGAATCACGGATAGAAGAGACCCAGTACTTC. The whole variable domain, remainder taken from reference TRBV29-1 and TRBJ2-5, is SAVISQKPSRDICQRGTSLTIQCQVDSQVTMMFWYRQQPGQSLTLIATANQGSEATYESGFVIDKFPISRPNLTFSTLTVSNMSPEDSSIYLCSVEESRIEETQYFGPGTRLLVL.

V gene TRBV28 combines with J gene TRBJ1-2, with D unclear. Per the germline V gene, CDR1 is MDHEN and CDR2 is SYDVKM. This CDR3 is built from 12 residues. V dropped 2 bases and J dropped 8 bases, with 9 bases sitting between them. CDR3 nucleotide sequence: TGTGCCAGCAGTTTAGGGTGGAGCGGCTACACCTTC. It specifies CASSLGWSGYTF.

J is TRBJ1-2 and V is TRBV28, with D unresolved. Trimming left V 2 bases short and J 8 bases short, with 18 bases between. CDR1 is MDHEN and CDR2 is SYDVKM in the germline V gene. This CDR3 is built from 15 residues. In DNA, the CDR3 is TGTGCCAGCAGTTTAGCATCCTCGGGTACACAGGGCTACACCTTC. Translation: CASSLASSGTQGYTF.

This chain links TRBV30 with TRBJ1-4; 7 nucleotides align to TRBD1. J gave up 7 bases and V 1 base, and 0 bases lay outside the gene matches. The CDR3 covers 12 residues. Looked up from germline, CDR1 is GTSNPN and CDR2 is SVGIG (reference sequence). CDR3 DNA sequence: TGTGCCTGGAGTGCAGGGGGTGAAAAACTGTTTTTT. Residues: CAWSAGGEKLFF.

The gene calls are TRBV6-5 and TRBJ2-7, with TRBD2 matching 8 bases. Trimming at V came to 2 bases and at J to 4 bases, leaving 10 bases not matched to a gene. Germline assignment: CDR1 MNHEY and CDR2 SVGAGI. The CDR3 covers 16 residues. As DNA, the CDR3 is TGTGCCAGCAGTTACGACGGCGGGGGGTCTACTTACGAGCAGTACTTC. Its translation: CASSYDGGGSTYEQYF.

The CDR3 spells CASSLLGGTEAFF. The CDR3 nucleotides read TGTGCCAGCAGTCTCCTTGGGGGCACTGAAGCTTTCTTT. This chain uses TRBV28 with TRBJ1-1; D is possibly TRBD1 (5 bases). Trimming pared 5 bases from V and 4 bases from J, leaving 11 bases between. Germline CDR1 MDHEN, CDR2 SYDVKM. The CDR3 consists of 13 residues.

The chain carries TRBV9 and TRBJ1-2, with 7 bases that match TRBD1. V was clipped by 5 bases and J by 1 base; unmatched bases: 5. Per the germline V gene, CDR1 is SGDLS and CDR2 is YYNGEE. This CDR3 contains 14 residues. The CDR3 DNA is TGTGCCAGCAGGCGACAGGGTCTTAACTATGGCTACACCTTC. As protein: CASRRQGLNYGYTF.

The V and J genes are TRBV4-1 and TRBJ2-1, with D perhaps TRBD1 (5 bases). Between the trimmed V and J ends, which lost 4 bases and 8 bases, there was a span of 12 bases. Germline V gene data show CDR1 as MGHRA and CDR2 as YSYEKL. The CDR3 contains 13 residues. CDR3 coding DNA: TGCGCCAGCAGCCGCAGGGTTAATTATGAGCAGTTCTTC. Translating it yields CASSRRVNYEQFF.